These 6 T cell receptor beta chains came from one sample sequenced in a study of blood T cell repertoires in COVID-19. Generated by immunoSEQ multiplex PCR, the TCRdb table keeps only in-frame clones and is missing some. The sample lists 150,000 to 200,000 clones, about 80% occurring once. The sample comprised peripheral blood. Receptors originate from a human donor with acute or convalescent COVID-19. The donor label of this sample is uncertain.

The rearrangement uses TRBV3-1 (or the pseudogene TRBV3-2) and TRBJ1-2; D gene unclear. The CDR3 contains 13 residues. V shed 1 base and J shed 2 bases, with 5 bases lying between them. Germline CDR1 reads LGHDT; CDR2 reads YNNKEL (reference sequence). The CDR3, as DNA: TGTGCCAGCAGCCAAGTCCAGAACTATGGCTACACCTTC. Its translation is CASSQVQNYGYTF.

CDR3 in amino acids: CASRGDRPGRISGTDTQYF. CDR3 bases: TGTGCCAGCAGGGGGGATCGGCCAGGGAGGATCTCCGGCACAGATACGCAGTATTTT. V gene TRBV11-2 combines with J gene TRBJ2-3; D possibly corresponds to TRBD2 (6 bases). The CDR3 is 19 residues long. The V and J ends lost 6 bases and 1 base respectively, with 26 bases between them. From germline, CDR1 is SGHAT and CDR2 FQNNGV.

This clone was seen once. This chain joins TRBV28 and TRBJ2-3; 8 nucleotides match TRBD2. V lost 4 bases and J lost 4; bases outside the gene matches: 10. The CDR3 length is 16 residues. Germline-derived CDR1 and CDR2 are MDHEN and SYDVKM. The CDR3 DNA reads TGTGCCAGCAGTTCTAGGACTAGCTCCCCCCCAGATACGCAGTATTTT. Its translation is CASSSRTSSPPDTQYF. Full variable domain (rest looked up from reference TRBV28 and TRBJ2-3): DVKVTQSSRYLVKRTGEKVFLECVQDMDHENMFWYRQDPGLGLRLIYFSYDVKMKEKGDIPEGYSVSREKKERFSLILESASTNQTSMYLCASSSRTSSPPDTQYFGPGTRLTVL.

V gene TRBV28 combines with J gene TRBJ2-1; TRBD1 matches at 11 bases. Germline V gene sequence: CDR1 MDHEN, CDR2 SYDVKM. This CDR3 spans 15 amino acids. The V segment lost 5 bases and the J segment 4 bases; nucleotides outside the gene matches: 4. The DNA of the CDR3 is TGTGCCAGCAGTCCGGGGACAGGGGGATACAATGAGCAGTTCTTC. It yields the protein CASSPGTGGYNEQFF.

This chain links TRBV7-9 with TRBJ1-2; D remains unclear. Germline lookup yields CDR1 SEHNR and CDR2 FQNEAQ (reference sequence). Between the trimmed V and J ends, which lost 8 bases and 0 bases, there was a span of 13 bases. This CDR3 has 14 residues. The CDR3 DNA is TGTGCCAGCCCCGAAATCACGGCTAACTATGGCTACACCTTC. It is translated as CASPEITANYGYTF.

Written as DNA, the CDR3 is TGTGCCAGCAGACAGACAGGGGGAGAGACCCAGTACTTC. Protein product: CASRQTGGETQYF. The rearrangement uses TRBV6-5 and TRBJ2-5, with 9 nucleotides matching TRBD1. J was trimmed by 4 bases and V by 6 bases; bases with no gene match: 3. The CDR3 spans 13 residues. Germline V gene lookup returns CDR1 MNHEY and CDR2 SVGAGI.